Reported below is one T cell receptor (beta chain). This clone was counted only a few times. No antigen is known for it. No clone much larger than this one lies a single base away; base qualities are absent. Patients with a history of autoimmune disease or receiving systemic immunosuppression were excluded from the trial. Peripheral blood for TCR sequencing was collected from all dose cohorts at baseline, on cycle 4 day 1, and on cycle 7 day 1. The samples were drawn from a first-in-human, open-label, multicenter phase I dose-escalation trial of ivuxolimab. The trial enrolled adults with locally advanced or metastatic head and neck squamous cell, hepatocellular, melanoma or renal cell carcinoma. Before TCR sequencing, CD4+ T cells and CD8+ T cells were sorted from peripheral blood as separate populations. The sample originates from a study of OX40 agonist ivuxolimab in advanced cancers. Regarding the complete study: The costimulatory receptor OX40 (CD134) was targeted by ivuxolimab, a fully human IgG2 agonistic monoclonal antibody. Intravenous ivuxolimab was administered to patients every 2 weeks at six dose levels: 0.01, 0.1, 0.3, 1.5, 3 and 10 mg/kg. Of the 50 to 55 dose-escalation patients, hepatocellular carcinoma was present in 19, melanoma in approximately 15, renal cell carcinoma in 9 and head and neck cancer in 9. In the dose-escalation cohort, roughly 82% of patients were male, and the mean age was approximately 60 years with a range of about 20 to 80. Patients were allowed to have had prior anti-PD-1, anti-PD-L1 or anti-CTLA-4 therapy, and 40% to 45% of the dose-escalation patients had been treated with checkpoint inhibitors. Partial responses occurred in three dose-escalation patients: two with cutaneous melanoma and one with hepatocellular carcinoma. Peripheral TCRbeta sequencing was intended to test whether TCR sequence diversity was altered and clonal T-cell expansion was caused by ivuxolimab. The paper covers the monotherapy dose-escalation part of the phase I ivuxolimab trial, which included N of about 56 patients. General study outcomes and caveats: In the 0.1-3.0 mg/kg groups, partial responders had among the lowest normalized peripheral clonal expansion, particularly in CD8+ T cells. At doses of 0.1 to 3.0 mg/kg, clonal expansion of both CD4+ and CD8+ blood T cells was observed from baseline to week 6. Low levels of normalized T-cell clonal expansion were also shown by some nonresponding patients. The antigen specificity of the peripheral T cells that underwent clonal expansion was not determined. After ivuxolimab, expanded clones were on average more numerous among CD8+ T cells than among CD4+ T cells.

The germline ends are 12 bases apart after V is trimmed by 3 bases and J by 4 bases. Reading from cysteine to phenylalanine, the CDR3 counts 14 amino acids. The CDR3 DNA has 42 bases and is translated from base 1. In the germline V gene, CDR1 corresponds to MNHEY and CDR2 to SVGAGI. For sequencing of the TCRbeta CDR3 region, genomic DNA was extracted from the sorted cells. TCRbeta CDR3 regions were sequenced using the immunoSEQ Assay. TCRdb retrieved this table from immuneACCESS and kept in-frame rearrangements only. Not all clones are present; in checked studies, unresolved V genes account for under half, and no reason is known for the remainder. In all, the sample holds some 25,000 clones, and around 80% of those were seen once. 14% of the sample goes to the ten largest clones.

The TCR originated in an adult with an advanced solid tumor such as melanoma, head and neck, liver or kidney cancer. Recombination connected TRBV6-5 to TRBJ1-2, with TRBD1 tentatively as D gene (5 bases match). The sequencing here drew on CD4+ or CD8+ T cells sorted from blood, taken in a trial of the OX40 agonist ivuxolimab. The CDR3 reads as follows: CASSYGSRAYGYTF. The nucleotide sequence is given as TGTGCCAGCAGTTATGGATCCAGGGCCTATGGCTACACCTTC.